This T cell receptor beta chain was sequenced during a study of cytomegalovirus exposure and HLA in healthy donors. For the study at large: In an early release, HLA-typed donors contributed roughly 85 million unique TCR sequences. General study points: A highly shared variant cluster was judged a likely technical artifact.

Healthy individuals who donated bone marrow served as the donors. Vbeta (60) and Jbeta (13) primers were used in the PCR. TCRdb keeps only in-frame clones here, not all; method: immunoSEQ multiplex PCR. This repertoire shows about 180,000 clones, 80% found once; its top ten account for more than 5.5%. About this clone: Its antigen remains unidentified. An end of the junction differs from the germline gene, which may be a read error.

This sequence originates from a man aged 35 to 55 in good health and CMV-seronegative. The source material was PBMCs.

The CDR3, as DNA: TGTTCCAGCAGCGGCCGACAGGGGGCTAATGAAAAACTGTTTTTT. Amino acid sequence: CSSSGRQGANEKLFF. The rearrangement uses TRBV7-9 and TRBJ1-4, with 9 bases aligning to TRBD1. The germline V gene has CDR1 SEHNR and CDR2 FQNEAQ (reference sequence). CDR3 size: 15 residues.